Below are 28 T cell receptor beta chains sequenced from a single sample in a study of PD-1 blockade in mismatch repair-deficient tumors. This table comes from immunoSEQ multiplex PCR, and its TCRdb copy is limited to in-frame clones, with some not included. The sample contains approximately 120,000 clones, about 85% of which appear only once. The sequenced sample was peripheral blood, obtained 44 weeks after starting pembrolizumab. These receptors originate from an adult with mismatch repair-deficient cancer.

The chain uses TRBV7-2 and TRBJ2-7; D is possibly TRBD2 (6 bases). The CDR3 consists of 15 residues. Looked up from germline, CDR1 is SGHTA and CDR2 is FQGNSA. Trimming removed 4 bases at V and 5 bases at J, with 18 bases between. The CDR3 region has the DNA TGTGCCAGCAGCTACCGGGGACTCCCACGGCACGAGCAGTACTTC. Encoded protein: CASSYRGLPRHEQYF.

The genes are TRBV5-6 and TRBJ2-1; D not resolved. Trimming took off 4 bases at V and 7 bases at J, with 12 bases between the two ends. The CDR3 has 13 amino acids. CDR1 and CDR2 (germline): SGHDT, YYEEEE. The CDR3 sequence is CASSIAVGNEQFF. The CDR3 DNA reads TGTGCCAGCAGCATAGCCGTAGGGAATGAGCAGTTCTTC.

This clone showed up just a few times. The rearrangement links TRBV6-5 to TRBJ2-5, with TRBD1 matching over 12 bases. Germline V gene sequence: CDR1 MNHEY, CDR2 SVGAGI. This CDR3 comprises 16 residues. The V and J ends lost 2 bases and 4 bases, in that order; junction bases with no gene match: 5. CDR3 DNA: TGTGCCAGCAGTTACGCCGGGACAGGGGGCGGAGAGACCCAGTACTTC. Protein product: CASSYAGTGGGETQYF.

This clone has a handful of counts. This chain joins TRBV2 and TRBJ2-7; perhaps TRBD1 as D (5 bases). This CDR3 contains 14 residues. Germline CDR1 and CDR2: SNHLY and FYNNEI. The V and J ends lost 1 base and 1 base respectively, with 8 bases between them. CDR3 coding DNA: TGTGCCAGCAGTGAAGTTAGGGGATCCTACGAGCAGTACTTC. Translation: CASSEVRGSYEQYF. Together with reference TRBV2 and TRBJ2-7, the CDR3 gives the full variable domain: EPEVTQTPSHQVTQMGQEVILRCVPISNHLYFYWYRQILGQKVEFLVSFYNNEISEKSEIFDDQFSVERPDGSNFTLKIRSTKLEDSAMYFCASSEVRGSYEQYFGPGTRLTVT.

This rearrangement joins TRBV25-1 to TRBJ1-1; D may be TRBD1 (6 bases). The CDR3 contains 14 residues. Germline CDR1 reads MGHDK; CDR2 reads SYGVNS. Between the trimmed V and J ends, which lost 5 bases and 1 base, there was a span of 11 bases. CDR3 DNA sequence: TGTGCCAGCAGTCAAAACAGGGAGAACACTGAAGCTTTCTTT. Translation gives CASSQNRENTEAFF.

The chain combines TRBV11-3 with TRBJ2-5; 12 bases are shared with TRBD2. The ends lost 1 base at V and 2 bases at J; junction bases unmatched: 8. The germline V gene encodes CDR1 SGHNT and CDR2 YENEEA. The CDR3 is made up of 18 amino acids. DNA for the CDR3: TGTGCCAGCAGCTTAGGGACTAGCGGGATTGAGGGTCAAGAGACCCAGTACTTC. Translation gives CASSLGTSGIEGQETQYF. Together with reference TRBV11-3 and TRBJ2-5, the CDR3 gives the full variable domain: EAGVVQSPRYKIIEKKQPVAFWCNPISGHNTLYWYLQNLGQGPELLIRYENEEAVDDSQLPKDRFSAERLKGVDSTLKIQPAELGDSAVYLCASSLGTSGIEGQETQYFGPGTRLLVL.

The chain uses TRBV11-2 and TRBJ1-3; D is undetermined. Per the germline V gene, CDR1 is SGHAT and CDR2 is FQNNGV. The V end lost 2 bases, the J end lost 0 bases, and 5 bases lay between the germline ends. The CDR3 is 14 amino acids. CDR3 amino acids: CASSLRASGNTIYF. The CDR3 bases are TGTGCCAGCAGCTTACGGGCCTCTGGAAACACCATATATTTT.

CDR3 DNA sequence: TGTGCCAGCAGCTACATAACAGGGAAGTCTGGCTACACCTTC. This translates into CASSYITGKSGYTF. The chain has TRBV7-2 and TRBJ1-2; D is possibly TRBD1 (6 bases). The ends were cut back, 4 bases at V and 7 bases at J, with 16 bases in the middle. CDR1 is SGHTA and CDR2 is FQGNSA in the germline V gene. This CDR3 is 14 amino acids long.

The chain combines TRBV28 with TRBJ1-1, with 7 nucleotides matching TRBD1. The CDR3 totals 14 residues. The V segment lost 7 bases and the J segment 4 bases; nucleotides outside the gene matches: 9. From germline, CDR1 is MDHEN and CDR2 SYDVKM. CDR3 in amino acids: CASKGAPLGTEAFF. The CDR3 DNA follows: TGTGCCAGCAAGGGGGCCCCCCTGGGCACTGAAGCTTTCTTT.

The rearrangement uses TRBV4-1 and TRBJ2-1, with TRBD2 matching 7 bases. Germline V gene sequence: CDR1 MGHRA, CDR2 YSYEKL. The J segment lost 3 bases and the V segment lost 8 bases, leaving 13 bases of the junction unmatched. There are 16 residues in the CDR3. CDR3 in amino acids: CASSETGGGVYNEQFF. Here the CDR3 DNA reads TGCGCCAGCTCTGAAACTGGGGGGGGAGTCTACAATGAGCAGTTCTTC.

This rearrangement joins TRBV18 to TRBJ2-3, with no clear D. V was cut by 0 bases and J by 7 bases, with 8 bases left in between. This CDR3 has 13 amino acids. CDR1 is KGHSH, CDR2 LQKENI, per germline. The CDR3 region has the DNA TGTGCCAGCTCACCACCGTCAGGCAATACGCAGTATTTT. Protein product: CASSPPSGNTQYF.

The CDR3 nucleotides read TGTGCCAGCAGCAAACGAGCAGGGGGCTCCTCCTACAATGAGCAGTTCTTC. It yields the protein CASSKRAGGSSYNEQFF. V and J are TRBV7-8 and TRBJ2-1, with TRBD1 identical over 8 bases. V shed 5 bases, J shed 0 bases, and the junction held 9 bases outside the gene matches. CDR3 length equals 17 residues. Germline V gives CDR1 SGHVS, CDR2 FQNEAQ.

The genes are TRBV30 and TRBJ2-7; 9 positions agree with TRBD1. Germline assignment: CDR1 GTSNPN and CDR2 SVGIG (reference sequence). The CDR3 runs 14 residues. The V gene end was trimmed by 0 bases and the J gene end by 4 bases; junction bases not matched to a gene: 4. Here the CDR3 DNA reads TGTGCCTGGAGTGTAGGGACAGGGTCTTACGAGCAGTACTTC. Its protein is CAWSVGTGSYEQYF.

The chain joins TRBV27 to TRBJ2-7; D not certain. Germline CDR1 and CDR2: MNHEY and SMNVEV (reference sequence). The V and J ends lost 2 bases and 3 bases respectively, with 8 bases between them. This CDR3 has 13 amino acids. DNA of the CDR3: TGTGCCAGCAGTTTAAGAATAGACTACGAGCAGTACTTC. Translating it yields CASSLRIDYEQYF.

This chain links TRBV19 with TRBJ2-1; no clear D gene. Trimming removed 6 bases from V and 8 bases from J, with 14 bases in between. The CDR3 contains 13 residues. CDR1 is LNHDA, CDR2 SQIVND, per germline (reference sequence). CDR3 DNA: TGTGCCAGTAGGGGGTCCAGGTTTGATGAGCAGTTCTTC. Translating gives CASRGSRFDEQFF.

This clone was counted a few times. The CDR3 here is CAWSVLATDTQYF. The CDR3 DNA is TGTGCCTGGAGTGTACTAGCTACAGATACGCAGTATTTT. The chain has TRBV30 and TRBJ2-3; D is possibly TRBD2 (6 bases). Per germline, CDR1 GTSNPN and CDR2 SVGIG (reference sequence). Trimming cost V 0 bases and J 3 bases, with 7 bases left between them. The CDR3 is made up of 13 amino acids. The whole variable domain, remainder taken from reference TRBV30 and TRBJ2-3, is SQTIHQWPATLVQPVGSPLSLECTVEGTSNPNLYWYRQAAGRGLQLLFYSVGIGQISSEVPQNLSASRPQDRQFILSSKKLLLSDSGFYLCAWSVLATDTQYFGPGTRLTVL.

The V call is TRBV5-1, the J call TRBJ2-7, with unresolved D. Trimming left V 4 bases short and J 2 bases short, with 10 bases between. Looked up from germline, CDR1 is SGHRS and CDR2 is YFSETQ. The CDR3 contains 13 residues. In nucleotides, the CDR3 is TGCGCCAGCAGCACGGGCTCCACCTACGAGCAGTACTTC. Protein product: CASSTGSTYEQYF.

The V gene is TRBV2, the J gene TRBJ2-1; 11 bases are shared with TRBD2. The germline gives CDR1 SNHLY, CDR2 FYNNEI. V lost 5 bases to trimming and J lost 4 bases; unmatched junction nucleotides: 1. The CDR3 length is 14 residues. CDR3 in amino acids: CASSTSGGYNEQFF. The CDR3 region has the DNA TGTGCCAGCAGTACTAGCGGGGGATACAATGAGCAGTTCTTC.

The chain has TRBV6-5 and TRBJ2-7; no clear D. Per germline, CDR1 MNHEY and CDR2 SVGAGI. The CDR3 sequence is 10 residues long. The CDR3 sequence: CPLPGYEQYF. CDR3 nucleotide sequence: TGTCCCCTCCCGGGCTACGAGCAGTACTTC.

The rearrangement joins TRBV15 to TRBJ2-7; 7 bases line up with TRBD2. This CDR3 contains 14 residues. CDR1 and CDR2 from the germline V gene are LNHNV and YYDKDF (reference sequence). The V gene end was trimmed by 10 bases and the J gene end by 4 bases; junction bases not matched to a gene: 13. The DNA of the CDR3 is TGTGCCAGGGGGAGGGACTGGGGGATATACGAGCAGTACTTC. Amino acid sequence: CARGRDWGIYEQYF.

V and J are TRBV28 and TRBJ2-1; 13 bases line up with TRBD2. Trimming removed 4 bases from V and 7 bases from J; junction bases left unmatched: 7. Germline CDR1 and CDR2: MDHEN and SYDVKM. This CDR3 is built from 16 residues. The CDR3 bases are TGTGCCAGCAGTTCGGGGACTAGCGGGATCAGGAATGAGCAGTTCTTC. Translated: CASSSGTSGIRNEQFF.

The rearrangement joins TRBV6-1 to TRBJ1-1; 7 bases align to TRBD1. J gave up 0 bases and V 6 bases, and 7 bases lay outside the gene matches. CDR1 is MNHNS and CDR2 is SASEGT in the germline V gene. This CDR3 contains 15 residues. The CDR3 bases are TGTGCCAGCAGCGCCCTCAGGGGGGTGAACACTGAAGCTTTCTTT. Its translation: CASSALRGVNTEAFF.

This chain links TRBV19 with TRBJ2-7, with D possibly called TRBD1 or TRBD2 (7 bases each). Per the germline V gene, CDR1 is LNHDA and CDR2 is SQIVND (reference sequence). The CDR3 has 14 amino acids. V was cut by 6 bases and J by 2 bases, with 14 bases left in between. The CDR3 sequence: CASRPPGGAYEQYF. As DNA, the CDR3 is TGTGCCAGTAGACCCCCAGGGGGGGCCTACGAGCAGTACTTC.

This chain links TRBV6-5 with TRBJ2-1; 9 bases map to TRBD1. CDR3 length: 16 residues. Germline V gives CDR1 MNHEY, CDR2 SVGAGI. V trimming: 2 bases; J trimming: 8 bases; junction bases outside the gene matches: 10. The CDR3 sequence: CASSYGGTGSPHEQFF. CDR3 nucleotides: TGTGCCAGCAGTTACGGGGGGACAGGGTCCCCCCATGAGCAGTTCTTC.

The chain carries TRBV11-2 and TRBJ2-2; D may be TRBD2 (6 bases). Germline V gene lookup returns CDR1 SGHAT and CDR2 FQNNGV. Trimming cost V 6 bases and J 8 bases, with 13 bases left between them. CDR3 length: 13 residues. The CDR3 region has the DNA TGTGCCAGCAGGGTCGGGACTTTGGGGGAGCTGTTTTTT. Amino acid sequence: CASRVGTLGELFF.

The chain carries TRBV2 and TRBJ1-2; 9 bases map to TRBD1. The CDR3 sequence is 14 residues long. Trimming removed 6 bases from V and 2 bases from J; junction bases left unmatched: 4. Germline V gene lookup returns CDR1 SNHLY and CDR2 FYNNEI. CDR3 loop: CASSAGTGNYGYTF. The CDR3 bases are TGTGCCAGCAGCGCCGGGACAGGGAACTATGGCTACACCTTC.

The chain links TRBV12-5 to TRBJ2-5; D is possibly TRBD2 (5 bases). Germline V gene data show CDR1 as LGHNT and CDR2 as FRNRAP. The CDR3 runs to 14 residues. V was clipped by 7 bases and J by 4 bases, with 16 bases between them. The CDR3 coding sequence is TGTGCTAGTGCTGAGGGCCTGAGGAGAGAGACCCAGTACTTC. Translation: CASAEGLRRETQYF.

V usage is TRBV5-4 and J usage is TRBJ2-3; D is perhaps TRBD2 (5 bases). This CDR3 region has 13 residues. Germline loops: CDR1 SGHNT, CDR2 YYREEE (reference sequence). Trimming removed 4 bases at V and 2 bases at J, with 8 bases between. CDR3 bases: TGTGCCAGCAGCCCTCTAGCCACAGATACGCAGTATTTT. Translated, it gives CASSPLATDTQYF.